These T cell receptor beta chains were read from a single sample in a study of blood T cell repertoires in COVID-19. Profiled with immunoSEQ multiplex PCR; TCRdb holds only in-frame clones, not every one. Among hundreds of thousands of clones listed, more than 75% were seen once. Specimen: peripheral blood. The receptor source for this set is a man aged 50 to 59 with COVID-19, enrolled during active disease. Each CDR3 is given with its conserved first and last residue. A D gene is named only where the DNA matches it firmly. Rows may omit the clone size; those that give it use once, few, many or a size class.

.	TRBV2	TRBJ2-3	17	.	CASRKTVLSLSTDTQYF	TGTGCCAGCAGAAAAACCGTTTTATCCCTAAGCACAGATACGCAGTATTTT
.	TRBV11-1	TRBJ1-1	13	.	CASSTQSGQRAFF	TGTGCCAGCAGCACCCAGTCAGGACAGCGGGCTTTCTTT
.	TRBV5-1	TRBJ2-5	14	.	CASSLGTASKTQYF	TGCGCCAGCAGCTTGGGGACAGCCTCTAAGACCCAGTACTTC
.	TRBV10-1	TRBJ2-2	13	.	CASSESTVGELFF	TGCGCCAGCAGTGAGTCAACGGTTGGGGAGCTGTTTTTT
once	TRBV27	TRBJ2-6	18	TRBD2	CASSLYRLAGPGANVLTF	TGTGCCAGCAGTTTATACCGGCTAGCGGGCCCTGGGGCCAACGTCCTGACTTTC
.	TRBV18	TRBJ2-3	16	TRBD2	CASSPETSGSTDTQYF	TGTGCCAGCTCACCGGAGACTAGCGGTAGCACAGATACGCAGTATTTT
.	TRBV7-6	TRBJ1-5	15	.	CASSLSGDYKQPQHF	TGTGCCAGCAGCTTATCAGGGGACTACAAACAGCCCCAGCATTTT
.	TRBV7-6	TRBJ1-6	14	TRBD1	CASSPQGAGSPLHF	TGTGCCAGCAGCCCTCAGGGGGCTGGATCACCCCTCCACTTT
once	TRBV27	TRBJ2-7	15	TRBD2	CASSYLSAGAGEQYF	TGTGCCAGCAGTTACCTCTCAGCGGGAGCAGGGGAGCAGTACTTC
.	TRBV18	TRBJ2-5	16	TRBD1	CASSPRAGGYQETQYF	TGTGCCAGCTCACCAAGGGCAGGGGGCTACCAAGAGACCCAGTACTTC
.	TRBV6-5	TRBJ2-7	12	.	CASQRPRSEQYF	TGTGCCAGCCAGCGGCCGAGGAGTGAGCAGTACTTC
.	TRBV4-1	TRBJ2-4	17	.	CASSQDRGGEDKNIQYF	TGCGCCAGCAGCCAAGATCGAGGCGGGGAGGACAAAAACATTCAGTACTTC
few	TRBV4-2	TRBJ2-1	20	TRBD2	CASSQDGRTSGVSGYNEQFF	TGTGCCAGCAGCCAAGATGGACGGACTAGCGGGGTATCAGGCTACAATGAGCAGTTCTTC
.	TRBV21-1	TRBJ2-3	15	.	CASRVAGVITDTQYF	TGTGCCAGCAGGGTAGCGGGAGTGATCACAGATACGCAGTATTTT
.	TRBV7-9	TRBJ1-3	19	TRBD1	CASSLFLAVLTGAGNTIYF	TGTGCCAGCAGCTTATTTTTGGCCGTTCTTACAGGGGCTGGAAACACCATATATTTT
few	TRBV19	TRBJ2-7	15	.	CASSIEGGGDYEQYF	TGTGCCAGTAGTATTGAGGGGGGAGGGGATTACGAGCAGTACTTC
.	TRBV5-4	TRBJ1-6	14	.	CASSLSGKDSPLHF	TGTGCCAGCAGCTTATCAGGGAAAGACTCACCCCTCCACTTT
once	TRBV12-5	TRBJ1-4	19	TRBD1	CASGPPPTGTGEANEKLFF	TGTGCTAGTGGTCCCCCCCCGACAGGGACTGGGGAGGCTAATGAAAAACTGTTTTTT
.	TRBV18	TRBJ1-1	14	.	CASSPYREGGEAFF	TGTGCCAGCTCACCCTACAGGGAGGGAGGAGAAGCTTTCTTT
.	TRBV5-1	TRBJ1-4	18	.	CASSFFSLGAGTNEKLFF	TGCGCCAGCAGCTTCTTTTCTTTAGGGGCTGGAACTAATGAAAAACTGTTTTTT
.	TRBV7-3	TRBJ2-2	15	.	CASSTRTANTGELFF	TGTGCCAGCAGCACCAGGACAGCGAACACCGGGGAGCTGTTTTTT
once	TRBV24-1	TRBJ2-2	13	.	CATSDLPPGELFF	TGTGCCACCAGTGATCTTCCTCCCGGGGAGCTGTTTTTT
.	TRBV6-6	TRBJ1-2	15	.	CASSYSRGRHYGYTF	TGTGCCAGCAGTTACTCGCGGGGCAGGCACTATGGCTACACCTTC
.	TRBV2	TRBJ1-4	15	.	CASSPDRIKNEKLFF	TGTGCCAGCAGCCCCGACAGAATTAAGAATGAAAAACTGTTTTTT
.	TRBV28	TRBJ2-5	14	.	CASSVDTLSETQYF	TGTGCCAGCAGCGTTGATACCCTATCGGAGACCCAGTACTTC
few	TRBV5-6	TRBJ2-1	17	.	CASSLLQGQSFYNEQFF	TGTGCCAGCAGCTTGCTCCAGGGGCAATCCTTTTACAATGAGCAGTTCTTC
.	TRBV5-1	TRBJ2-1	17	TRBD2	CASSFWLAGEIPSEQFF	TGCGCCAGCAGCTTTTGGCTAGCGGGAGAAATCCCATCTGAGCAGTTCTTC
.	TRBV14	TRBJ2-5	17	TRBD1	CASSHDDRGWYQETQYF	TGTGCCAGCAGCCATGATGACAGGGGATGGTACCAAGAGACCCAGTACTTC
.	TRBV12-3/TRBV12-4	TRBJ2-2	12	.	CASSLREEELFF	TGTGCCAGCAGTTTGAGGGAGGAGGAGCTGTTTTTT
.	TRBV4-3	TRBJ2-7	16	TRBD2	CASSLHTGLARNEQYF	TGCGCCAGCAGCCTCCACACGGGACTAGCGCGGAACGAGCAGTACTTC
.	TRBV11-1	TRBJ1-1	15	TRBD1	CASSAVDRGNTEAFF	TGTGCCAGCAGCGCCGTGGACAGGGGGAACACTGAAGCTTTCTTT
.	TRBV7-3	TRBJ2-3	14	.	CASSIQGGQDTQYF	TGTGCCAGCAGCATACAGGGTGGTCAAGATACGCAGTATTTT
.	TRBV6-5	TRBJ1-2	13	.	CASSLTGDYGYTF	TGTGCCAGCAGTCTCACAGGCGACTATGGCTACACCTTC
.	TRBV2	TRBJ2-1	14	TRBD2	CASMEGLAGGPRFF	TGTGCCAGCATGGAAGGGTTAGCGGGAGGGCCCAGGTTCTTC
.	TRBV6-5	TRBJ2-7	15	TRBD1	CASRHDRDSAYEQYF	TGTGCCAGCAGGCATGACCGGGACAGCGCCTACGAGCAGTACTTC
.	TRBV4-1	TRBJ2-7	16	.	CASSQDFSAMSYEQYF	TGCGCCAGCAGCCAAGATTTTAGCGCGATGTCCTACGAGCAGTACTTC
.	TRBV5-1	TRBJ1-5	15	TRBD1	CASSTGQGAGQPQHF	TGCGCCAGCAGCACGGGACAGGGGGCAGGCCAGCCCCAGCATTTT
.	TRBV10-3	TRBJ2-1	15	TRBD1	CAIRIRDSDYNEQFF	TGTGCCATCAGGATCCGGGACAGTGACTACAATGAGCAGTTCTTC
.	TRBV2	TRBJ2-7	13	.	CASRGVNGYEQYF	TGTGCCAGCAGAGGGGTTAATGGGTACGAGCAGTACTTC
.	TRBV28	TRBJ2-3	12	TRBD1	CATGGWTDTQYF	TGTGCCACAGGGGGCTGGACAGATACGCAGTATTTT
.	TRBV30	TRBJ2-5	16	TRBD2	CAWTPGLAGGMETQYF	TGTGCCTGGACCCCGGGACTAGCGGGGGGCATGGAGACCCAGTACTTC
.	TRBV18	TRBJ1-3	16	TRBD1	CASSLLDRGTGNTIYF	TGTGCCAGCTCACTATTGGACAGGGGCACTGGAAACACCATATATTTT
once	TRBV5-4	TRBJ2-7	16	TRBD2	CASSLAGGRAFHEQYF	TGTGCCAGCAGCTTGGCCGGCGGGAGGGCCTTCCACGAGCAGTACTTC
.	TRBV5-1	TRBJ2-1	12	.	CASSVDGHEQFF	TGCGCCAGCAGCGTGGACGGTCATGAGCAGTTCTTC
once	TRBV13	TRBJ2-7	16	TRBD2	CASSHGTSGGADEQYF	TGTGCCAGCAGCCACGGGACTAGCGGGGGGGCTGACGAGCAGTACTTC
.	TRBV3-1/TRBV3-2	TRBJ1-4	18	TRBD1	CASSLRRGQAVEREKLFF	TGTGCCAGCAGCTTGAGACGGGGACAGGCGGTCGAGCGGGAAAAACTGTTTTTT
few	TRBV28	TRBJ2-7	15	TRBD2	CAVASGGPSSYEQYF	TGTGCTGTTGCTAGCGGGGGCCCTAGCTCCTACGAGCAGTACTTC
.	TRBV7-9	TRBJ1-6	15	TRBD1	CASSLGTGTNSPLHF	TGTGCCAGCAGCTTAGGGACAGGGACCAATTCACCCCTCCACTTT
.	TRBV30	TRBJ2-6	18	TRBD2	CAWNNGRALGSGANVLTF	TGTGCCTGGAATAACGGGAGGGCCTTAGGCTCTGGGGCCAACGTCCTGACTTTC
.	TRBV6-6	TRBJ1-2	15	.	CASRKTPTTNYGYTF	TGTGCCAGCAGAAAGACTCCGACTACTAACTATGGCTACACCTTC
.	TRBV19	TRBJ1-5	18	.	CASSQLDSRAYSNQPQHF	TGTGCCAGTAGTCAGTTGGACAGCCGTGCTTATAGCAATCAGCCCCAGCATTTT
.	TRBV18	TRBJ1-4	13	.	CASSPTQGEKLFF	TGTGCCAGCTCACCGACGCAGGGCGAAAAACTGTTTTTT
.	TRBV5-4	TRBJ1-2	16	.	CASSPSWGSPNYGYTF	TGTGCCAGCAGCCCGAGCTGGGGCAGCCCTAACTATGGCTACACCTTC
.	TRBV12-5	TRBJ2-1	17	.	CASGLVRIRVLNNEQFF	TGTGCTAGTGGTTTGGTAAGAATCAGGGTCCTCAACAATGAGCAGTTCTTC
.	TRBV4-1	TRBJ1-3	15	.	CASSQSRGAGNTIYF	TGCGCCAGCAGCCAAAGCCGGGGGGCGGGAAACACCATATATTTT